The 26 T cell receptor beta chains below all came from one sample that was sequenced in a study of T-cell reconstitution after alpha-beta-depleted transplantation in children. Unique molecular identifiers were incorporated into the prepared TCRbeta library. Using its own MiXCR run on the PCR reads, TCRdb lists one record per CDR3 protein. The sample shows under 250,000 distinct CDR3 sequences, 24% of them seen only once. The sample here was PBMCs, mostly from graft donor cells, taken 360 days after TCRalphabeta/CD19-depleted stem cell transplant. The receptors here all came from a female patient aged 2-9 years who had a stem cell transplant for congenital amegakaryocytic thrombocytopenia, so the T cells may come from the graft donor.

This clonotype has ten or more counts. The chain couples TRBV3-1 to TRBJ2-7, with 7 bases that match TRBD1. The CDR3 extends over 15 amino acids. J lost 5 bases, V lost 4 bases, and 11 bases had no gene match. Germline V CDR1 and CDR2: LGHDT, YNNKEL (reference sequence). CDR3 sequence (DNA): TGTGCCAGCAGCCTCCCCGGACAGGCCCACCACGAGCAGTACTTC. The encoded protein is CASSLPGQAHHEQYF.

This clonotype was seen more than once but under ten times. This chain links TRBV12-3 or TRBV12-4 with TRBJ1-6; 8 nucleotides match TRBD1. Trimming took 6 bases from V and 10 from J; bases not matched to a gene: 14. There are 16 residues in the CDR3. CDR3 coding DNA: TGTGCCAGCAGGGGGGGGTCGCAGGGGGCGATCTCACCCCTCCACTTT. It yields the protein CASRGGSQGAISPLHF.

The chain carries TRBV7-2 and TRBJ2-5; 7 nucleotides line up with TRBD1. The CDR3 has 14 amino acids. V shed 5 bases and J 4 bases; nucleotides not matched to a gene: 7. CDR1 is SGHTA and CDR2 is FQGNSA in the germline V gene. CDR3: CASSPPTGRETQYF. DNA of the CDR3: TGTGCCAGCAGCCCACCGACAGGGAGAGAGACCCAGTACTTC.

The table lists this clonotype with a few counts. This chain connects TRBV5-1 to TRBJ2-3, with 8 bases that match TRBD2. With V trimmed by 5 bases and J by 6 bases, 14 bases remained unmatched. Per germline, CDR1 SGHRS and CDR2 YFSETQ. This CDR3 spans 16 amino acids. The CDR3 DNA reads TGCGCCAGCAGACCGGGACTAGAAGACCACACGGATACGCAGTATTTT. Residues: CASRPGLEDHTDTQYF.

This rearrangement joins TRBV12-3 or TRBV12-4 to TRBJ2-5, with a possible D match to TRBD1 (5 bases). The length of the CDR3 is 14 residues. Trimming cost V 5 bases and J 4 bases, with 14 bases left between them. The CDR3 spells CASSIRDQGETQYF. CDR3 DNA: TGTGCCAGCAGTATCAGGGATCAGGGAGAGACCCAGTACTTC.

This clonotype was observed a handful of times. The V and J genes are TRBV20-1 and TRBJ2-7; 10 nucleotides align to TRBD2. V lost 5 bases to trimming and J lost 7 bases; unmatched junction nucleotides: 8. The CDR3 is 13 residues long. Germline CDR1 is DFQATT and CDR2 is SNEGSKA (reference sequence). The CDR3 loop reads CSAGGLAPGEQYF. CDR3 in DNA: TGCAGTGCTGGGGGACTAGCGCCAGGGGAGCAGTACTTC.

Relative to its sample, this clonotype is medium-sized. The chain recombines TRBV12-3 or TRBV12-4 with TRBJ2-1; D tentatively reads TRBD1 or TRBD2 (6 bases each). Between the trimmed V and J ends, which lost 6 bases and 6 bases, there was a span of 15 bases. The CDR3 sequence is 14 residues long. The CDR3 region is CASSGGGSVNEQFF. CDR3 sequence (DNA): TGTGCCAGCAGCGGAGGGGGTTCTGTCAATGAGCAGTTCTTC.

The rearrangement joins TRBV20-1 to TRBJ1-5; weak D call: TRBD1 (5 bases). Germline assignment: CDR1 DFQATT and CDR2 SNEGSKA (reference sequence). Trimming stripped 5 bases from V and 5 bases from J, with 16 bases between. The CDR3 extends over 14 amino acids. The CDR3 is CSASDRDFDQPQHF. CDR3 DNA sequence: TGCAGTGCTTCGGACCGGGACTTTGATCAGCCCCAGCATTTT.

Concerning this clonotype itself: No conserved phenylalanine or tryptophan is present at the end of the CDR3, so a read error is the likely explanation. The rearrangement joins TRBV20-1 to TRBJ1-4; D is perhaps TRBD1 (5 bases). The CDR3 totals 14 residues. Germline V lookup: CDR1 DFQATT, CDR2 SNEGSKA (reference sequence). CDR3 coding DNA: TGCAGTGCTAGCAGGGACCCAGCTAAGGAAAAACTGTTTTGT. It specifies CSASRDPAKEKLFC.

There are a few counts of this clonotype. This sequence joins TRBV20-1 and TRBJ1-5; D is uncertain. CDR1 and CDR2 from the germline V gene are DFQATT and SNEGSKA (reference sequence). Trimming stripped 4 bases from V and 2 bases from J, with 9 bases between. The CDR3 loop spans 13 amino acids. In DNA, the CDR3 is TGCAGTGCTATTACGTCAGGCAATCAGCCCCAGCATTTT. This sequence encodes CSAITSGNQPQHF.

This chain connects TRBV18 to TRBJ1-1; 8 bases are a match to TRBD1. J gave up 5 bases and V 5 bases, and 10 bases lay outside the gene matches. Germline V gene data show CDR1 as KGHSH and CDR2 as LQKENI. This CDR3 has 15 amino acids. DNA for the CDR3: TGTGCCAGCTCAACCTCATCGACAGGGGAGACTGAAGCTTTCTTT. It yields the protein CASSTSSTGETEAFF.

V and J are TRBV20-1 and TRBJ1-4; a possible D gene is TRBD1 (5 bases). Looked up from germline, CDR1 is DFQATT and CDR2 is SNEGSKA (reference sequence). Trimming pared 3 bases from V and 8 bases from J, leaving 22 bases between. CDR3 length: 16 residues. CDR3 bases: TGCAGTGCTAGGGACCTCCCCGCAGGGAAAATCGAAAAACTGTTTTTT. It encodes CSARDLPAGKIEKLFF.

The V and J genes are TRBV10-1 and TRBJ2-2; TRBD1 is a possible D gene (5 bases). The length of the CDR3 is 14 residues. With 6 bases removed from V and 5 bases from J, the gap between germline ends came to 13 bases. Per the germline V gene, CDR1 is WNHNN and CDR2 is SYGVQD (reference sequence). The CDR3 region is CASRRAPGTGELFF. The CDR3 nucleotides are TGCGCCAGCAGAAGGGCCCCAGGGACCGGGGAGCTGTTTTTT.

V is TRBV5-6 and J is TRBJ2-1, with 8 nucleotides matching TRBD1. The CDR3 is made up of 14 amino acids. V was clipped by 4 bases and J by 10 bases; unmatched bases: 10. Germline lookup yields CDR1 SGHDT and CDR2 YYEEEE. CDR3 nucleotides: TGTGCCAGCAGCCTATTGACAGGGGTTCGGGAGCAGTTCTTC. Translation gives CASSLLTGVREQFF. Full variable domain (outside the CDR3, taken from reference TRBV5-6 and TRBJ2-1): DAGVTQSPTHLIKTRGQQVTLRCSPKSGHDTVSWYQQALGQGPQFIFQYYEEEERQRGNFPDRFSGHQFPNYSSELNVNALLLGDSALYLCASSLLTGVREQFFGPGTRLTVL.

The rearrangement links TRBV4-3 to TRBJ2-6, with D maybe TRBD2 (5 bases). Trimming pared 3 bases from V and 1 base from J, leaving 16 bases between. Germline assignment: CDR1 LGHNA and CDR2 YSLEER. The CDR3 is made up of 18 amino acids. CDR3 amino acids: CASSQYWGRGSGANVLTF. The CDR3 DNA reads as TGCGCCAGCAGCCAGTATTGGGGTCGGGGTTCTGGGGCCAACGTCCTGACTTTC.

This chain uses TRBV6-2 or TRBV6-3 with TRBJ2-3, with 8 positions matching TRBD1. V lost 8 bases and J lost 10; bases outside the gene matches: 5. Per the germline V gene, CDR1 is MNHEY and CDR2 is SVGEGT. The CDR3 is 11 amino acids. The CDR3: CASGGQAPQYF. In nucleotides, the CDR3 is TGTGCCAGCGGGGGACAGGCTCCGCAGTATTTT.

The CDR3 bases are TGTGCCAGCAGCGATGGATCCTTGTATACGCAGTATTTT. Its translation is CASSDGSLYTQYF. The rearrangement joins TRBV5-6 to TRBJ2-3; D unclear. The V end lost 4 bases, the J end lost 7 bases, and 13 bases lay between the germline ends. CDR3 length: 13 amino acids. CDR1 and CDR2 (germline): SGHDT, YYEEEE.

In its sample, this clonotype was seen many times. The chain links TRBV12-3 or TRBV12-4 to TRBJ2-1, with 12 bases aligning to TRBD2. This CDR3 is built from 17 residues. J gave up 3 bases and V 6 bases, and 9 bases lay outside the gene matches. CDR3 bases: TGTGCCAGCAGATCACTAGCGGGGGGTTACAACTACAATGAGCAGTTCTTC. It translates to CASRSLAGGYNYNEQFF.

This clonotype came up a few times. CDR3 loop: CASSQGSGANYNEQFF. For the CDR3, the DNA is TGTGCCAGCAGCCAAGGTAGCGGGGCTAACTACAATGAGCAGTTCTTC. The J gene is TRBJ2-1, the V gene TRBV14; 8 positions match TRBD2. The germline V gene has CDR1 SGHDN and CDR2 FVKESK. This CDR3 comprises 16 residues. After removal of 1 base from V and 3 bases from J, the junction contained 5 bases not matched to a gene.

This clonotype was observed a few times. The chain combines TRBV9 with TRBJ2-2; 13 bases fit TRBD2. V lost 3 bases, J lost 7 bases, and 3 bases stayed unmatched. Germline loops: CDR1 SGDLS, CDR2 YYNGEE. The CDR3 has 15 residues. The CDR3 DNA sequence: TGTGCCAGCAGCGGGGGACTAGCGGGGTTCGGGGAGCTGTTTTTT. The encoded protein is CASSGGLAGFGELFF.

This chain joins TRBV25-1 and TRBJ1-4; D uncertain. Germline V CDR1 and CDR2: MGHDK, SYGVNS. Trimming stripped 1 base from V and 7 bases from J, with 7 bases between. The CDR3 runs to 13 residues. As DNA, the CDR3 is TGTGCCAGCAGTGAATTGGTTGGTGAAAAACTGTTTTTT. This gives the protein CASSELVGEKLFF.

The chain carries TRBV12-3 or TRBV12-4 and TRBJ2-2, with 7 bases that match TRBD2. Unmatched junction bases numbered 6, after V lost 7 bases and J lost 4 bases. The CDR3 contains 14 residues. The CDR3 DNA is TGTGCCAGCAACCCTCGGGGGGTCACCGGGGAGCTGTTTTTT. This sequence encodes CASNPRGVTGELFF.

The chain is built from TRBV6-1 and TRBJ2-3, with 8 bases lining up with TRBD2. Germline CDR1 MNHNS, CDR2 SASEGT. J gave up 4 bases and V 4 bases, and 10 bases lay outside the gene matches. The CDR3 is 16 residues long. The CDR3 DNA is TGTGCCAGCAGTGCCGTAGCGGGACTGAAGGCAGATACGCAGTATTTT. This gives the protein CASSAVAGLKADTQYF.

The V and J genes are TRBV20-1 and TRBJ1-3; 8 nucleotides align to TRBD1. The V gene's germline CDR1 is DFQATT and CDR2 SNEGSKA (reference sequence). Germline trimming cut 6 bases from V and 0 bases from J; bases unmatched to any gene: 4. This CDR3 is built from 14 residues. The CDR3 DNA is TGCAGTGCGCGGACAGGGAGCTCTGGAAACACCATATATTTT. Translated: CSARTGSSGNTIYF.

Notes on this clonotype: One junction end does not reproduce the germline sequence, and a read error may be involved. This chain joins TRBV29-1 and TRBJ2-5; either TRBD1 or TRBD2 may supply D (5 bases each). The germline V gene has CDR1 SQVTM and CDR2 ANQGSEA. The CDR3 sequence is 14 residues long. This chain's CDR3 is CSVDWGEGPETHYF. DNA of the CDR3: TGCAGCGTTGATTGGGGTGAGGGGCCGGAGACCCATTACTTC.

This clonotype turned up a few times. This sequence joins TRBV10-3 and TRBJ1-5, with 7 bases lining up with TRBD1. This CDR3 contains 16 residues. The trim removed 2 bases at V and 7 bases at J, leaving 11 bases unmatched. From germline, CDR1 is ENHRY and CDR2 SYGVKD. The DNA for the CDR3 is TGTGCCATCAGTGAGGTTTCGACAGGGTTTGGACAGCCCCAGCATTTT. Translated: CAISEVSTGFGQPQHF.